This T cell receptor beta chain was recorded in a study of regulatory T cells in long-lasting Graves disease. The time point was: newly diagnosed GD, antithyroid drugs for less than 3 months. Researchers made the TCR library from RNA that was extracted from PBMCs. The authors diagnosed Graves' disease using American Thyroid Association guidelines. In germline, CDR1 is SGHTA, CDR2 FQGTGA. Trimming shortened V by 5 bases and J by 0 bases, and 10 bases separated the two germline ends. The CDR3 consists of 15 residues. Construction of TCR beta libraries relied on iRepertoire HTBI primers and on Arm-PCR targeting CDR3 regions. TCRdb redid the calling of the multiplex PCR reads with MiXCR, one entry per CDR3 protein. Of hundreds of thousands of distinct CDR3 sequences in the sample, 9.5% to 15% are singletons; the top ten hold about 8.9%. This sample was also put to use in a study of T cells in Graves' hyperthyroidism and ophthalmopathy. Turning to that study: Model-based prediction identified ophthalmopathy a median around 6.5 months prior to its onset.

The sample was peripheral blood mononuclear cells (PBMCs), taken at new diagnosis, from a patient treated with antithyroid drugs. The rearrangement uses TRBV7-3 and TRBJ2-2; D is uncertain. The TCR sequence derives from a woman under 40 with Graves disease. CDR3 loop: CASSPSIPNTGELFF. DNA for the CDR3: TGTGCCAGCAGCCCCTCAATTCCGAACACCGGGGAGCTGTTTTTT.